These 14 T cell receptor beta chains share one sample of origin, sequenced in a study of blood T cell repertoires in COVID-19. Some clones are missing from TCRdb's copy, which holds only in-frame ones; the method was immunoSEQ multiplex PCR. The sample shows about 200,000 clones, roughly 75% of them seen only once. The sequencing sample was made of peripheral blood. The receptors here all came from a woman between 65 and 79 years old with acute or convalescent COVID-19.

The gene calls are TRBV9 and TRBJ2-2, with D unresolved. Trimming took off 2 bases at V and 1 base at J, with 15 bases between the two ends. The CDR3 runs 17 residues. From germline, CDR1 is SGDLS and CDR2 YYNGEE. CDR3 DNA sequence: TGTGCCAGCAGCGTCCCCGGGTTGCAGTTGAACACCGGGGAGCTGTTTTTT. The encoded protein is CASSVPGLQLNTGELFF.

This chain uses TRBV5-8 with TRBJ1-5; D not certain. In germline, CDR1 is SGHTS, CDR2 YDEGEE. Deletions cut 4 bases from V and 0 bases from J, with 14 bases between. CDR3 length equals 16 residues. The CDR3 nucleotides read TGTGCCAGCAGCCTTGAGACGGGATATAGCAATCAGCCCCAGCATTTT. This encodes CASSLETGYSNQPQHF. The whole variable domain, remainder taken from reference TRBV5-8 and TRBJ1-5, is EAGVTQSPTHLIKTRGQQATLRCSPISGHTSVYWYQQALGLGLQFLLWYDEGEERNRGNFPPRFSGRQFPNYSSELNVNALELEDSALYLCASSLETGYSNQPQHFGDGTRLSIL.

The CDR3 is CASSALAGSSYEQYF. CDR3 coding DNA: TGTGCCAGCAGTGCACTAGCGGGAAGCTCCTACGAGCAGTACTTC. The chain employs TRBV27 and TRBJ2-7, with 10 bases aligning to TRBD2. In germline, CDR1 is MNHEY, CDR2 SMNVEV (reference sequence). The CDR3 loop spans 15 amino acids. V shed 5 bases, J shed 0 bases, and the junction held 4 bases outside the gene matches.

The DNA for the CDR3 is TGTGCCTGGATCCCCGGGGGGCAAGGGTCGACTAATGAAAAACTGTTTTTT. Its protein product is CAWIPGGQGSTNEKLFF. The chain combines TRBV30 with TRBJ1-4; D is possibly TRBD1 (6 bases). There are 17 residues in the CDR3. V was trimmed by 4 bases and J by 2 bases, leaving 20 bases between them. Germline V lookup: CDR1 GTSNPN, CDR2 SVGIG (reference sequence).

V usage is TRBV14 and J usage is TRBJ1-1; maybe TRBD1 (6 bases). V shed 5 bases and J shed 4 bases, with 17 bases lying between them. This CDR3 is built from 15 residues. In germline, CDR1 is SGHDN, CDR2 FVKESK. CDR3 protein: CASSFTQGTGTEAFF. Here the CDR3 DNA reads TGTGCCAGCAGCTTCACCCAGGGGACCGGCACTGAAGCTTTCTTT.

In this sample, this clone turned up a few times. This rearrangement joins TRBV6-2 or TRBV6-3 to TRBJ1-5, with D uncertain. The CDR3 runs to 15 residues. Germline-derived CDR1 and CDR2 are MNHEY and SVGEGT. V lost 0 bases and J 4 bases, leaving 10 bases between the germline ends. CDR3 loop: CASSYSQPYNQPQHF. The CDR3 DNA sequence: TGTGCCAGCAGTTACTCACAGCCTTATAATCAGCCCCAGCATTTT.

The chain has TRBV5-4 and TRBJ1-5, with D perhaps TRBD1 (5 bases). Deletions cut 0 bases from V and 4 bases from J, with 11 bases between. Germline V CDR1 and CDR2: SGHNT, YYREEE (reference sequence). This CDR3 spans 15 amino acids. Here the CDR3 reads CASSLGGTTNQPQHF. As DNA, the CDR3 is TGTGCCAGCAGCTTGGGTGGGACTACAAATCAGCCCCAGCATTTT.

The chain couples TRBV5-1 to TRBJ1-4; no clear D. CDR1 is SGHRS, CDR2 YFSETQ, per germline. Between the trimmed V and J ends, which lost 2 bases and 4 bases, there was a span of 6 bases. The CDR3 spans 13 residues. As DNA, the CDR3 is TGCGCCAGCAGCTTTAATAGTAATGAAAAACTGTTTTTT. Amino acid sequence: CASSFNSNEKLFF.

This chain joins TRBV2 and TRBJ1-5; D ambiguous. CDR1 and CDR2 (germline): SNHLY, FYNNEI. Trimming removed 3 bases from V and 5 bases from J, with 8 bases in between. The CDR3 is 13 residues long. CDR3 bases: TGTGCCAGCAGTGATGCCGGGGATCAGCCCCAGCATTTT. Amino acids: CASSDAGDQPQHF.

This clone appeared a few times. The chain links TRBV18 to TRBJ2-7, with D maybe TRBD2 (7 bases). There are 15 residues in the CDR3. Germline V lookup: CDR1 KGHSH, CDR2 LQKENI. V lost 2 bases and J lost 3, with 14 bases in between. Here the CDR3 DNA reads TGTGCCAGCTCACCATCGGGAGGACAGAGCTACGAGCAGTACTTC. This encodes CASSPSGGQSYEQYF.

The chain couples TRBV10-1 to TRBJ2-7; 9 nucleotides match TRBD2. V was clipped by 2 bases and J by 10 bases; unmatched bases: 3. The germline gives CDR1 WNHNN, CDR2 SYGVQD (reference sequence). This CDR3 spans 12 amino acids. DNA for the CDR3: TGCGCCAGCAGTGAGGGGCTAGCGGGACAGTACTTC. Translating gives CASSEGLAGQYF.

This clone has only one observation. The V gene is TRBV21-1, the J gene TRBJ2-2; the table assigns TRBD1, which was not confirmed against the DNA. TRBV21-1 is marked as a pseudogene. The CDR3 runs 17 residues. CDR3 amino acids: CASSKEGTEFNTGELFF. CDR3 nucleotides: TGTGCCAGCAGCAAAGAAGGGACAGAGTTCAACACCGGGGAGCTGTTTTTT.

The CDR3 sequence: CASSLGTAISEQYF. The CDR3, as DNA: TGTGCCAGCAGCTTAGGGACAGCGATCTCCGAGCAGTACTTC. The V and J genes are TRBV7-9 and TRBJ2-7, with a weak D call TRBD1 (6 bases). V lost 1 base and J lost 6, with 13 bases in between. Germline lookup yields CDR1 SEHNR and CDR2 FQNEAQ (reference sequence). The CDR3 length is 14 residues.

V is TRBV27 and J is TRBJ2-1; 12 bases are a match to TRBD2. Germline CDR1 is MNHEY and CDR2 is SMNVEV (reference sequence). Unmatched junction bases numbered 6, after V lost 6 bases and J lost 9 bases. The CDR3 loop spans 14 amino acids. The CDR3 here is CASSGLAGSGEQFF. CDR3 DNA: TGTGCCAGCAGCGGACTAGCGGGATCCGGTGAGCAGTTCTTC.